This TCR beta chain comes out of a study of OX40 agonist ivuxolimab in advanced cancers. Study context: The study treated patients with ivuxolimab, an agonistic anti-OX40 (CD134) antibody. Findings and caveats of the study: Dosing at 0.1 to 3.0 mg/kg was accompanied by clonal expansion of CD4+ and CD8+ blood T cells by week 6.

The CDR3 contains 13 residues. Germline CDR1 is MNHEY and CDR2 is SMNVEV (reference sequence). V was shortened by 8 bases and J by 0 bases, with 9 bases between the two germline ends. Comment on this clone: Its cognate antigen is unknown.

Generated by immunoSEQ multiplex PCR, the TCRdb table keeps only in-frame clones and is missing some. Of some 42,000 clones in the sample, approximately 80% were seen once. A history of autoimmune disease or systemic immunosuppression excluded patients. The rearrangement joins TRBV27 to TRBJ2-3; D not resolved. The sample here was CD4+ or CD8+ T cells sorted from blood, taken in a trial of the OX40 agonist ivuxolimab. The TCR was taken from an adult with an advanced solid tumor such as melanoma, head and neck, liver or kidney cancer. The CDR3: CASGLASTDTQYF. The CDR3 nucleotides are TGTGCCAGCGGATTAGCAAGCACAGATACGCAGTATTTT.